This T cell receptor beta chain was recorded in a study of T cells in Graves' hyperthyroidism and ophthalmopathy. This clonotype was seen only a few times. The antigen remains unidentified. TCR beta CDR3 regions were amplified from RNA transcripts. The TCR CDR3 was amplified in a first-round RT-PCR using the HTBI primer set. Each CDR3 protein is one row after TCRdb ran MiXCR on the multiplex PCR reads. The sample holds 550,000 to 650,000 distinct CDR3 sequences, 14% seen once. General observations from the study: Ophthalmopathy was identified by the model a median 6.5 months ahead of onset.

From germline, CDR1 is MNHNS and CDR2 SASEGT. V was shortened by 6 bases and J by 5 bases, with 12 bases between the two germline ends. The length of the CDR3 is 13 residues. The sample consisted of blood. This chain uses TRBV6-1 with TRBJ2-3, with D uncertain. This TCR was recovered from a woman aged 25 to 39 with Graves' hyperthyroidism that later progressed to Graves' ophthalmopathy. CDR3 protein: CASRESDVDTQYF. The DNA for the CDR3 is TGTGCCAGCAGAGAATCCGATGTAGATACGCAGTATTTT.